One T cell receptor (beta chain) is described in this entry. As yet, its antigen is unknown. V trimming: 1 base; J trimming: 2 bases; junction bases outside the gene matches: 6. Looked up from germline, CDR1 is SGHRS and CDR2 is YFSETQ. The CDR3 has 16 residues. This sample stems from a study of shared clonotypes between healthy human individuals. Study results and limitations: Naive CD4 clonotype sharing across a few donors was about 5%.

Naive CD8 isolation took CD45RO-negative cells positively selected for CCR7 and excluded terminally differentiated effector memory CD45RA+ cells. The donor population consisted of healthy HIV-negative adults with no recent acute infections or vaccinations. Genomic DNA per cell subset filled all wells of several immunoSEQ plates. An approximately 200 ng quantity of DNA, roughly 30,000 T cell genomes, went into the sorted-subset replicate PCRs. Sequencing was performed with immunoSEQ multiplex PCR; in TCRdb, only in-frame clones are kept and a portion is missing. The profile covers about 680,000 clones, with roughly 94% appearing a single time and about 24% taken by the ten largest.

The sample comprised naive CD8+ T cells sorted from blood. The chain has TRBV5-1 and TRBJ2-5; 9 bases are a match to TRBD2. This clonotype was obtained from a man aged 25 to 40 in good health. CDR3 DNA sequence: TGCGCCAGCAGCTTGTGGGTAGCGGGAGAGCAAGAGACCCAGTACTTC. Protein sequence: CASSLWVAGEQETQYF.